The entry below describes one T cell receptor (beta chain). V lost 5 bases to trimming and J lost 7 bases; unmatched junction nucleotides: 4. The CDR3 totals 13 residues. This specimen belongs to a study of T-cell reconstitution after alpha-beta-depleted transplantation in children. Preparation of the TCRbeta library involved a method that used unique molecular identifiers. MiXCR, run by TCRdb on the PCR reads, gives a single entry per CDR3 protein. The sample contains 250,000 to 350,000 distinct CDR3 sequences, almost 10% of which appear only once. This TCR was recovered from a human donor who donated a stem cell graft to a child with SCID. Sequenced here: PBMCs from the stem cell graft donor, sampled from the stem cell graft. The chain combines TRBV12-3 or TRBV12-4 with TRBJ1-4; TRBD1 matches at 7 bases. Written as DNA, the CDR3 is TGTGCCAGCAGTGACAGGGACCGTGAAAAACTGTTTTTT. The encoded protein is CASSDRDREKLFF.